This is a list of T cell receptor beta chains from one sample in a study of cytomegalovirus exposure and HLA in healthy donors. Profiling relied on immunoSEQ multiplex PCR, and the TCRdb table lists in-frame clones only, not all of them. The sample holds 90,000 or so clones; over 55% are singletons and the top ten take approximately 16%. Material: PBMCs. The source of these receptors is a woman between 18 and 30 years old in good health and CMV-seropositive. The CDR3 runs from the conserved cysteine through the conserved F or W. Each record gives: CDR3 protein, CDR3 DNA, D gene, J gene, V gene, clone size. D genes are given only for firm matches. Only some rows state a clone size, as once, few, many or a class for expanded clones.

CDR3: CASSFKTGGSSEAFF
DNA: TGTGCCAGCAGCTTTAAGACAGGGGGCTCTTCTGAAGCTTTCTTT
D: TRBD1
J: TRBJ1-1
V: TRBV7-2
size: .

CDR3: CASSPTTLPNSPLHF
DNA: TGTGCCAGCAGTCCCACGACTCTCCCTAATTCACCCCTCCACTTT
D: .
J: TRBJ1-6
V: TRBV13
size: few

CDR3: CASSQVPGDRGLYGYTF
DNA: TGCGCCAGCAGCCAAGTCCCGGGGGACAGGGGGCTCTATGGCTACACCTTC
D: TRBD1
J: TRBJ1-2
V: TRBV4-1
size: few

CDR3: CASSPTGTSNEQFF
DNA: TGTGCCAGTAGCCCGACAGGGACTAGCAATGAGCAGTTCTTC
D: .
J: TRBJ2-1
V: TRBV19
size: .

CDR3: CASSFREGTGTRTDTQYF
DNA: TGTGCCAGCAGCTTTAGGGAAGGGACCGGGACTCGCACAGATACGCAGTATTTT
D: .
J: TRBJ2-3
V: TRBV11-1
size: few

CDR3: CASSPLWGTEETQYF
DNA: TGTGCCAGCTCACCACTCTGGGGGACTGAGGAGACCCAGTACTTC
D: .
J: TRBJ2-5
V: TRBV18
size: .

CDR3: CASSLDPTGYEQYF
DNA: TGTGCCAGCAGCTTAGACCCCACAGGGTACGAGCAGTACTTC
D: .
J: TRBJ2-7
V: TRBV7-2
size: .

CDR3: CAWSVGTPPLNEQFF
DNA: TGTGCCTGGAGTGTAGGGACTCCTCCGCTCAATGAGCAGTTCTTC
D: .
J: TRBJ2-1
V: TRBV30
size: .

CDR3: CASSVVTSGGNTGELFF
DNA: TGTGCCAGCAGCGTCGTGACTAGCGGGGGGAACACCGGGGAGCTGTTTTTT
D: TRBD2
J: TRBJ2-2
V: TRBV9
size: .

CDR3: CSSSLGGTEAFF
DNA: TGTTCCAGCAGCCTCGGGGGCACTGAAGCTTTCTTT
D: .
J: TRBJ1-1
V: TRBV7-9
size: .

CDR3: CASSKWDRGPGNQPQHF
DNA: TGTGCCAGCAGCAAGTGGGACAGGGGGCCGGGCAATCAGCCCCAGCATTTT
D: TRBD1
J: TRBJ1-5
V: TRBV5-6
size: .

CDR3: CASSIMTEYNSPLHF
DNA: TGTGCCAGTAGTATTATGACAGAGTATAATTCACCCCTCCACTTT
D: .
J: TRBJ1-6
V: TRBV19
size: .

CDR3: CASSKGRGIYNEQFF
DNA: TGTGCCAGCAGCAAGGGGCGGGGAATCTACAATGAGCAGTTCTTC
D: .
J: TRBJ2-1
V: TRBV7-6
size: .

CDR3: CASRRQGDNEQFF
DNA: TGTGCCAGCAGGAGACAGGGAGACAATGAGCAGTTCTTC
D: TRBD1
J: TRBJ2-1
V: TRBV6-1
size: .

CDR3: CASSLGQGNIQYF
DNA: TGTGCCAGCAGCTTGGGACAGGGAAACATTCAGTACTTC
D: TRBD1
J: TRBJ2-4
V: TRBV5-8
size: few

CDR3: CASSSLPRGPNYGYTF
DNA: TGCGCCAGCAGCTCCCTCCCCCGGGGTCCTAACTATGGCTACACCTTC
D: .
J: TRBJ1-2
V: TRBV5-1
size: .

CDR3: CAISEPPPREAFF
DNA: TGTGCCATCAGTGAGCCCCCTCCCCGTGAAGCTTTCTTT
D: .
J: TRBJ1-1
V: TRBV10-3
size: .

CDR3: CSATRRSAGEKNYGYTF
DNA: TGCAGCGCCACCAGGAGATCGGCAGGGGAAAAGAACTATGGCTACACCTTC
D: .
J: TRBJ1-2
V: TRBV29-1
size: .

CDR3: CACTTGTNTGELFF
DNA: TGTGCCTGTACCACAGGGACGAACACCGGGGAGCTGTTTTTT
D: .
J: TRBJ2-2
V: TRBV30
size: .

CDR3: CASSTRDRGLGEQFF
DNA: TGTGCCAGTAGTACTCGGGACAGGGGGTTGGGTGAGCAGTTCTTC
D: TRBD1
J: TRBJ2-1
V: TRBV19
size: .

CDR3: CASSVGTASSYEQYF
DNA: TGTGCCAGCAGCGTAGGGACAGCGAGCTCCTACGAGCAGTACTTC
D: .
J: TRBJ2-7
V: TRBV9
size: .

CDR3: CAGDSGQSSYNSPLHF
DNA: TGTGCCGGGGACAGCGGCCAGAGCTCCTATAATTCACCCCTCCACTTT
D: TRBD1
J: TRBJ1-6
V: TRBV2
size: few

CDR3: CASSPGLAGALLPYEQYF
DNA: TGTGCCAGCAGTCCTGGACTAGCGGGAGCCTTACTGCCCTACGAGCAGTACTTC
D: TRBD2
J: TRBJ2-7
V: TRBV5-4
size: .

CDR3: CASSQTGPGANVLTF
DNA: TGTGCCAGCAGCCAAACAGGGCCTGGGGCCAACGTCCTGACTTTC
D: .
J: TRBJ2-6
V: TRBV6-5
size: .

CDR3: CASCSGRTDTQYF
DNA: TGTGCCAGCTGTAGCGGGAGGACAGATACGCAGTATTTT
D: TRBD2
J: TRBJ2-3
V: TRBV19
size: .

CDR3: CASSPSQVPMETQYF
DNA: TGTGCCAGCAGCCCAAGCCAGGTTCCGATGGAGACCCAGTACTTC
D: .
J: TRBJ2-5
V: TRBV14
size: .

CDR3: CASSPGLAGGPGYGTQYF
DNA: TGTGCCAGCAGCCCCGGACTAGCGGGGGGGCCAGGTTATGGTACGCAGTATTTT
D: TRBD2
J: TRBJ2-3
V: TRBV5-6
size: .

CDR3: CASTRGGTDTQYF
DNA: TGTGCCAGCACCCGGGGGGGTACAGATACGCAGTATTTT
D: TRBD2
J: TRBJ2-3
V: TRBV7-2
size: .

CDR3: CASSLGLAGGPRNEQFF
DNA: TGCGCCAGCAGCTTGGGACTAGCGGGGGGGCCTCGCAATGAGCAGTTCTTC
D: TRBD2
J: TRBJ2-1
V: TRBV5-1
size: .

CDR3: CASSTGQRETQYF
DNA: TGCGCCAGCAGCACGGGACAGAGGGAGACCCAGTACTTC
D: TRBD1
J: TRBJ2-5
V: TRBV5-1
size: once

CDR3: CASSPKELSPDTQYF
DNA: TGCGCCAGCAGCCCCAAGGAGTTAAGCCCCGATACGCAGTATTTT
D: .
J: TRBJ2-3
V: TRBV4-1
size: .

CDR3: CALSPAGANSGNTIYF
DNA: TGTGCCCTATCCCCTGCGGGCGCAAACTCTGGAAACACCATATATTTT
D: .
J: TRBJ1-3
V: TRBV10-3
size: once

CDR3: CASSFPGSSYEQYF
DNA: TGTGCCAGCAGTTTCCCCGGGAGCTCCTACGAGCAGTACTTC
D: .
J: TRBJ2-7
V: TRBV28
size: .

CDR3: CSVENRTGVLYNEQFF
DNA: TGCAGCGTTGAAAACCGGACAGGCGTTTTGTACAATGAGCAGTTCTTC
D: TRBD1
J: TRBJ2-1
V: TRBV29-1
size: .

CDR3: CASSRQENYEQYF
DNA: TGTGCCAGCAGCAGACAGGAGAACTACGAGCAGTACTTC
D: .
J: TRBJ2-7
V: TRBV5-4
size: .

CDR3: CAWSVRPGQPQHF
DNA: TGTGCCTGGAGTGTACGGCCCGGGCAGCCCCAGCATTTT
D: .
J: TRBJ1-5
V: TRBV30
size: .

CDR3: CASSFSLSYEQYF
DNA: TGTGCTAGCAGCTTTTCACTCTCCTACGAGCAGTACTTC
D: .
J: TRBJ2-7
V: TRBV7-7
size: .

CDR3: CASSQEGRWSRADTQYF
DNA: TGCGCCAGCAGCCAAGAGGGCCGGTGGTCCCGTGCAGATACGCAGTATTTT
D: .
J: TRBJ2-3
V: TRBV4-3
size: .

CDR3: CASSTTADRMAAFF
DNA: TGTGCCAGTAGTACCACCGCGGACAGAATGGCCGCTTTCTTT
D: .
J: TRBJ1-1
V: TRBV19
size: .

CDR3: CASSLTASGNNEQFF
DNA: TGTGCCAGCAGCTTAACGGCTAGCGGGAACAATGAGCAGTTCTTC
D: TRBD2
J: TRBJ2-1
V: TRBV11-1
size: .

CDR3: CASSSPSDTQYF
DNA: TGTGCCAGCAGTTCCCCTTCAGATACGCAGTATTTT
D: .
J: TRBJ2-3
V: TRBV27
size: .

CDR3: CASSFGQGAHEQYF
DNA: TGTGCCAGCAGCTTCGGACAGGGGGCCCACGAGCAGTACTTC
D: TRBD1
J: TRBJ2-7
V: TRBV5-7
size: .

CDR3: CASSPGTSGGPQYF
DNA: TGCGCCAGCAGCCCGGGGACTAGCGGGGGCCCCCAGTACTTC
D: TRBD2
J: TRBJ2-5
V: TRBV5-1
size: once

CDR3: CASRNESLAKNIQYF
DNA: TGTGCCAGCAGAAACGAGAGTTTAGCCAAAAACATTCAGTACTTC
D: .
J: TRBJ2-4
V: TRBV6-7
size: .

CDR3: CASSETGAYEQYF
DNA: TGTGCCAGCAGTGAGACAGGCGCCTACGAGCAGTACTTC
D: .
J: TRBJ2-7
V: TRBV11-2
size: once

CDR3: CASSSSSGNTIYF
DNA: TGTGCCAGCAGTTCGAGCTCCGGAAACACCATATATTTT
D: .
J: TRBJ1-3
V: TRBV11-1
size: .

CDR3: CASSPLPWDRGRVTEAFF
DNA: TGTGCCAGCAGTCCTTTACCATGGGACAGGGGGCGAGTCACTGAAGCTTTCTTT
D: TRBD1
J: TRBJ1-1
V: TRBV27
size: few

CDR3: CASSLGRGGTDTQYF
DNA: TGTGCCAGCAGCTTAGGAAGGGGTGGCACAGATACGCAGTATTTT
D: .
J: TRBJ2-3
V: TRBV11-3
size: .

CDR3: CATSREETQNTEAFF
DNA: TGTGCCACCAGCAGAGAAGAGACACAGAACACTGAAGCTTTCTTT
D: .
J: TRBJ1-1
V: TRBV15
size: .

CDR3: CASFPGQESLLKVEKLFF
DNA: TGTGCCAGCTTCCCCGGACAGGAGTCCCTCCTCAAGGTTGAAAAACTGTTTTTT
D: .
J: TRBJ1-4
V: TRBV21-1
size: .

CDR3: CASRPLVGTGLYEQYF
DNA: TGTGCCAGCAGACCCTTGGTCGGGACAGGGCTCTACGAGCAGTACTTC
D: TRBD1
J: TRBJ2-7
V: TRBV28
size: .

CDR3: CASSGDGGSSYEQYF
DNA: TGTGCCAGCTCAGGAGACGGGGGGAGCTCCTACGAGCAGTACTTC
D: TRBD2
J: TRBJ2-7
V: TRBV18
size: .

CDR3: CASSPSVPYEQYF
DNA: TGTGCCAGCAGTCCCTCGGTTCCCTACGAGCAGTACTTC
D: .
J: TRBJ2-7
V: TRBV27
size: .

CDR3: CASSLGGQRETQYF
DNA: TGTGCCAGCAGCTTAGGCGGCCAGCGAGAGACCCAGTACTTC
D: .
J: TRBJ2-5
V: TRBV7-2
size: .

CDR3: CASSTRVQGASTRSYEQYF
DNA: TGTGCCAGCTCAACCCGAGTCCAGGGGGCCTCCACCCGCTCCTACGAGCAGTACTTC
D: TRBD1
J: TRBJ2-7
V: TRBV18
size: .